This T cell receptor (beta chain) derives from a study of response to subunit inactivated influenza vaccine. General study points: The authors proposed limited new T cell recruitment per seasonal influenza vaccination.

Germline V gives CDR1 SNHLY, CDR2 FYNNEI. The CDR3 totals 11 residues. Trimming cost V 6 bases and J 7 bases, with 4 bases left between them. This clonotype was picked up a small number of times. The antigen is undetermined. MiXCR was run by TCRdb on the RT-PCR reads, yielding one entry per CDR3 protein. The sample consists of a few hundred thousand distinct CDR3 sequences, 11% of them appearing once. This sample was also put to use in a study of T cells expressing NK-cell markers. That source reports: With UMIs, 5'RACE template switching was used to make TCR beta cDNA. Source material for TCR beta repertoires consisted of sorted CD3+CD56+NKG2C+, CD3+CD56+NKG2C- and CD3+CD56-NKG2C+ T cells. The study found dominant NKG2C+ clonotypes at roughly 1.0-8% of CD8+ T cells in about six donors. Several donors' CD3+CD56-NKG2C+ cells were dominated by the same clonotypes.

The V call is TRBV2, the J call TRBJ1-6, with D unresolved. The sequence derives from a man aged 45-65 years who received an inactivated influenza vaccine. Sequencing was performed on PBMCs from blood, taken on the day of vaccination. The CDR3 spells CASSVNSPLHF. CDR3 bases: TGTGCCAGCAGCGTAAATTCACCCCTCCACTTT. Drawing the rest from reference TRBV2 and TRBJ1-6, the complete variable domain is EPEVTQTPSHQVTQMGQEVILRCVPISNHLYFYWYRQILGQKVEFLVSFYNNEISEKSEIFDDQFSVERPDGSNFTLKIRSTKLEDSAMYFCASSVNSPLHFGNGTRLTVT.